The rows below give T cell receptor beta chains drawn from one sample of a study of control samples from healthy donors and cancer patients. Some clones are missing from TCRdb's copy, which holds only in-frame ones; the method was immunoSEQ multiplex PCR. The sample carries about 110,000 clones, approximately 84% recorded once. Sequenced: blood. The source of these receptors is a man aged 18 to 29 in good health. The CDR3 runs from the conserved cysteine through the conserved F or W. D genes are given only for firm matches. The listing skips clone size in some rows; elsewhere it reads once, few, many or a size class.

>TRBJ1-1|TRBV5-8|.|TRBD1
CASSPSFLTGLTEAFF
TGTGCCAGCAGCCCAAGTTTCTTGACAGGGCTCACTGAAGCTTTCTTT
>TRBJ2-2|TRBV6-5|.|.
CATHSGIISTGELFF
TGTGCCACCCATTCCGGGATCATAAGCACCGGGGAGCTGTTTTTT
>TRBJ1-5|TRBV6-5|.|TRBD1
CASRYSRTGVNQPQHF
TGTGCCAGCAGGTACTCTAGGACAGGGGTTAATCAGCCCCAGCATTTT
>TRBJ2-6|TRBV9|once|.
CASSVGRDPARSGANVLTF
TGTGCCAGCAGCGTAGGGAGGGACCCAGCCCGCTCTGGGGCCAACGTCCTGACTTTC
>TRBJ1-4|TRBV15|once|.
CATSQLGEKLFF
TGTGCCACCAGCCAACTGGGGGAAAAACTGTTTTTT
>TRBJ2-1|TRBV7-9|.|TRBD2
CASSPLAGGSYNEQFF
TGTGCCAGCAGCCCTTTAGCGGGGGGCTCCTACAATGAGCAGTTCTTC
>TRBJ1-5|TRBV7-2|once|.
CASSRDGFSNQPQHF
TGTGCCAGCAGCCGGGACGGATTTAGCAATCAGCCCCAGCATTTT
>TRBJ2-2|TRBV10-3|.|.
CAISEGIGELFF
TGTGCCATCAGTGAGGGAATCGGGGAGCTGTTTTTT
>TRBJ1-2|TRBV12-5|.|TRBD1
CASGFHGQGASGYTF
TGTGCTAGTGGTTTCCACGGACAGGGGGCGAGTGGCTACACCTTC
>TRBJ1-1|TRBV3-1/TRBV3-2|few|.
CASSLHTTEAFF
TGTGCCAGCAGCCTTCATACAACTGAAGCTTTCTTT
>TRBJ1-3|TRBV3-1/TRBV3-2|.|.
CASSQESQGYGNTIYF
TGTGCCAGCAGCCAAGAATCCCAGGGGTATGGAAACACCATATATTTT
>TRBJ2-7|TRBV7-2|.|.
CASSPGHSSYEQYF
TGTGCCAGCAGCCCGGGTCACAGCTCCTACGAGCAGTACTTC
>TRBJ1-6|TRBV4-3|.|TRBD1
CASSQEWGQGNSPLHF
TGCGCCAGCAGCCAAGAATGGGGACAGGGCAATTCACCCCTCCACTTT
>TRBJ1-5|TRBV19|once|TRBD1
CASSVTGGLNQPQHF
TGTGCCAGTAGTGTCACAGGGGGCTTAAATCAGCCCCAGCATTTT
>TRBJ1-5|TRBV5-8|.|.
CASSPPTGLYQPQHF
TGTGCCAGCAGCCCTCCCACGGGTCTTTATCAGCCCCAGCATTTT
>TRBJ2-3|TRBV28|.|TRBD1
CASSLVQGARDTQYF
TGTGCCAGCAGTTTGGTACAGGGGGCGCGAGATACGCAGTATTTT
>TRBJ1-4|TRBV5-1|.|.
CASSPPGFPEKLFF
TGCGCCAGCAGCCCACCGGGGTTCCCCGAAAAACTGTTTTTT
>TRBJ1-4|TRBV4-1|medium-sized|.
CASSREETELFF
TGCGCCAGCAGCCGGGAGGAAACGGAACTGTTTTTT
>TRBJ1-3|TRBV19|few|TRBD1
CASTKSRDRNTIYF
TGTGCCAGTACCAAGTCCCGGGACAGGAACACCATATATTTT
>TRBJ1-1|TRBV19|.|.
CASSIMPGVNTEAFF
TGTGCCAGTAGTATTATGCCGGGGGTGAACACTGAAGCTTTCTTT
>TRBJ2-3|TRBV7-9|.|.
CASSPGLSTDTQYF
TGTGCCAGCAGCCCCGGACTGAGCACAGATACGCAGTATTTT
>TRBJ1-1|TRBV23-1|.|.
CASSQLEQGTEAFF
TGCGCCAGCAGTCAATTAGAGCAGGGCACTGAAGCTTTCTTT
>TRBJ2-5|TRBV7-7|.|TRBD1
CASSISGTGKETQYF
TGTGCTAGCAGCATCTCCGGGACAGGGAAGGAGACCCAGTACTTC
>TRBJ1-3|TRBV28|.|.
CASTQHRGSGNTIYF
TGTGCCAGCACCCAACATAGGGGCTCTGGAAACACCATATATTTT
>TRBJ2-2|TRBV5-1|.|.
CASSQQGTGELFF
TGCGCCAGCAGCCAACAGGGAACCGGGGAGCTGTTTTTT
>TRBJ2-1|TRBV7-2|.|TRBD2
CASSPSGVAYNEQFF
TGTGCCAGCAGCCCTAGCGGGGTCGCCTACAATGAGCAGTTCTTC
>TRBJ1-2|TRBV7-2|once|.
CASPLATAANYGYTF
TGTGCCAGCCCACTGGCGACAGCAGCTAACTATGGCTACACCTTC
>TRBJ2-1|TRBV11-2|.|.
CASRAQGSYNEQFF
TGTGCCAGCAGGGCCCAGGGCTCCTACAATGAGCAGTTCTTC
>TRBJ2-5|TRBV5-4|.|.
CASSPRNQETQYF
TGTGCCAGCAGCCCCCGTAACCAAGAGACCCAGTACTTC
>TRBJ1-2|TRBV12-3/TRBV12-4|.|.
CASSTGFYGYTF
TGTGCCAGCAGCACAGGGTTTTATGGCTACACCTTC
>TRBJ1-6|TRBV7-8|.|.
CASSSRYRSLPDNSPLHF
TGTGCCAGCAGCTCCCGGTACAGGAGCCTTCCTGATAATTCACCCCTCCACTTT
>TRBJ2-3|TRBV7-6|.|TRBD1
CASSSGRDRGRDTQYF
TGTGCCAGCAGCTCTGGCCGGGACAGGGGACGAGATACGCAGTATTTT
>TRBJ1-1|TRBV6-2/TRBV6-3|.|.
CASSYTNGGLNTEAFF
TGTGCCAGCAGTTACACGAATGGGGGTCTGAACACTGAAGCTTTCTTT
>TRBJ2-2|TRBV2|.|.
CARGGFTGELFF
TGTGCCAGAGGGGGGTTCACCGGGGAGCTGTTTTTT
>TRBJ2-3|TRBV18|.|.
CASSQRQGGDTQYF
TGTGCCAGCTCACAACGACAGGGAGGAGATACGCAGTATTTT
>TRBJ1-4|TRBV27|.|.
CASRAQGHEKLFF
TGTGCCAGCAGGGCGCAGGGACATGAAAAACTGTTTTTT
>TRBJ1-1|TRBV30|once|.
CAWSDGRGWNTEAFF
TGTGCCTGGAGCGATGGCCGGGGCTGGAACACTGAAGCTTTCTTT
>TRBJ2-1|TRBV4-2|.|TRBD1
CASNNLGTGDREQFF
TGTGCCAGCAACAACTTAGGGACAGGGGATAGGGAGCAGTTCTTC
>TRBJ2-7|TRBV24-1|.|.
CATSDSDYGQYF
TGTGCCACCAGTGATTCCGATTATGGGCAGTACTTC
>TRBJ2-5|TRBV7-2|once|.
CASSLALAGGIYQETQYF
TGTGCCAGCAGCTTAGCGTTGGCAGGGGGGATTTACCAAGAGACCCAGTACTTC
>TRBJ2-4|TRBV6-2/TRBV6-3|.|.
CASSLGEPRAKNIQYF
TGTGCCAGCAGTTTAGGCGAGCCGAGAGCCAAAAACATTCAGTACTTC
>TRBJ2-3|TRBV6-5|many|.
CASFSGGGDTQYF
TGTGCCAGCTTCTCGGGGGGCGGAGATACGCAGTATTTT
>TRBJ1-5|TRBV6-2/TRBV6-3|.|.
CASSYVGRRNQPQHF
TGTGCCAGCAGTTACGTGGGGAGACGCAATCAGCCCCAGCATTTT
>TRBJ1-2|TRBV19|.|TRBD1
CASTLPGQGHYGYTF
TGTGCCAGTACCCTTCCGGGACAGGGGCACTATGGCTACACCTTC
>TRBJ1-1|TRBV11-3|.|.
CASSLDGAANTEAFF
TGTGCCAGCAGCTTAGATGGGGCGGCGAACACTGAAGCTTTCTTT
>TRBJ1-5|TRBV29-1|.|.
CSVPTLAFPYSNQPQHF
TGCAGCGTCCCGACCCTCGCGTTCCCTTATAGCAATCAGCCCCAGCATTTT
>TRBJ1-1|TRBV4-2|.|.
CASSPMTGRTEAFF
TGTGCCAGCAGCCCCATGACCGGACGGACTGAAGCTTTCTTT
>TRBJ1-3|TRBV3-1/TRBV3-2|few|.
CASSRAVAGTPSNTIYF
TGTGCCAGCAGCCGAGCCGTAGCCGGAACTCCGTCAAACACCATATATTTT
>TRBJ2-4|TRBV25-1|.|.
CASSGTATKNIQYF
TGTGCCAGCAGTGGGACAGCGACCAAAAACATTCAGTACTTC
>TRBJ2-7|TRBV11-2|.|TRBD1
CASSLRQGAVEQYF
TGTGCCAGCAGCTTAAGACAGGGGGCGGTCGAGCAGTACTTC
>TRBJ1-6|TRBV6-1|once|TRBD1
CASSEVIEKDRDSPLHF
TGTGCCAGCAGTGAAGTAATTGAAAAGGACAGGGATTCACCCCTCCACTTT
>TRBJ2-5|TRBV29-1|.|.
CSVEVTPKGGVHF
TGCAGCGTTGAAGTGACCCCGAAGGGCGGGGTACACTTC
>TRBJ1-5|TRBV27|once|TRBD1
CASSIQGAHGNQPQHF
TGTGCCAGCAGCATCCAGGGGGCGCATGGCAATCAGCCCCAGCATTTT
>TRBJ1-1|TRBV2|.|.
CASSETAYTEAFF
TGTGCCAGTTCCGAGACAGCGTACACTGAAGCTTTCTTT
>TRBJ1-5|TRBV4-3|.|.
CASSLDSGNQPQHF
TGCGCCAGCAGCCTGGACAGTGGGAATCAGCCCCAGCATTTT